This TCR beta chain originates from a study of cytomegalovirus exposure and HLA in healthy donors (dated by TCRdb to about 2017). With regard to the full study: An earlier analysis of approximately 600 of the donors reported about 290 Gb of sequence data and 117 million unique TCR beta sequences from 150 million to 200 million T cells. High-throughput TCR immunosequencing, statistical association of individual TCRs with disease status, and machine learning were combined to predict cytomegalovirus infection status. Approximately 310 gigabases of sequencing data and 78 million or so unique TCR sequences were included in an early release covering several hundred HLA-typed donors. The genetic ancestry cluster associated with self-reported Caucasian donors included approximately 85% of the 350 to 500 genotyped donors. All discovery cohort repertoires had been generated on a single sequencing platform. Across approximately 400 genotyped donors of the cohort, an average of about 220,000 unique TCR beta nucleotide sequences per donor were sequenced, and approximately 17% of those sequences were non-productive. A separate validation cohort of some 130 different subjects was used in addition to the 666-subject first cohort. The study used immunosequencing to profile the T cell repertoires of about 670 subjects and linked those repertoires to cytomegalovirus serostatus. Rather than using new phenotypic data, the later analysis identified candidate immune exposures from TCR beta sequences and from how often those sequences occurred across donors. To decide whether each TCR beta V gene segment behaved as functional or pseudogenic, an earlier analysis of some 570 of the donors relied on high-throughput TCR beta sequencing. To study patterns of TCR occurrence, a later analysis re-analyzed previously published TCR beta repertoires from around 700 donors and added high-resolution HLA genotyping. Genome-wide SNP genotypes for about 65% of the roughly 670 donors were used in a later genetic analysis, which treated that subset as a discovery cohort. HLA typing included class I and class II loci at four-digit resolution. Donor age, sex, ethnicity and CMV serostatus were collected together with the repertoire data. The number of donors typed differed by locus, with roughly 620-630 for A, B, C, DRB1 and DQB1, approximately 500 for DQA1, 606 for DPA1, and 472 for DPB1. Because of strong linkage in the cohort, roughly five DR-DQ haplotypes were treated as single units for association and clustering. The study aimed to test whether cataloging public T cell receptors could reveal signatures of past pathogen exposure. The investigation overall reported the following: HLA typing was unavailable for some donors at each locus, so association tests used only the typed subset. A later genetic analysis reported fewer N-insertions in productive TCRs among donors in an Asian-associated ancestry cluster than the roughly 700-donor mean. In a later analysis, HLA-associated TCR beta chains were found to be more clonally expanded and to have lower generation probabilities than equally common non-associated chains. Several of the top co-occurrence clusters appeared to be linked to parvovirus B19, influenza, CMV and Epstein-Barr virus, according to a later analysis. When HLA alleles, especially DR and DQ, strongly co-occurred, TCR associations were difficult to assign to individual alleles. Because the 87-base-pair reads could not distinguish some IMGT-functional V segments, including TRBV6-2 and TRBV6-3, those segments were excluded. In an earlier analysis of a few hundred of the donors, most TCR beta V segments were observed in productive rearrangements about 87% or about 30% of the time, broadly matching IMGT annotations. V-gene and J-gene trimming of TCR beta chains was associated with a missense DCLRE1C variant in a later genetic analysis, and the association was replicated in an independent cohort. In a later analysis, the rate of TCR association differed among HLA loci, with DRB1 alleles having the most associated TCRs and HLA-C alleles having the fewest. Roughly uniform sequencing depth across donors was assumed in presence/absence analyses, although this assumption may not hold. Correlated functional status among segregating V segments might reflect linkage disequilibrium, but an unknown experimental factor could not be ruled out. A later analysis associated roughly 17,000 TCR beta sequences with specific HLA alleles at a false discovery rate of 0.05. A few of the identified cytomegalovirus-associated TCR beta chains were confirmed in vitro to be specific for cytomegalovirus antigens. In both the original and validation cohorts, the classifier was reported to diagnose cytomegalovirus status with high specificity and sensitivity. According to the authors, the approach could potentially be generalized to other disease states and immunological phenotypes. This cohort had only TCR beta chains sequenced, and the lack of alpha or paired-chain data limited which features could be detected. In the study, approximately 160 TCR beta chains were listed as associated with cytomegalovirus. According to a later analysis, most CMV-associated TCR beta chains appeared to be HLA-restricted, and the HLA associations seemed to be driven largely by CMV exposure. Because counts were too low, some 17 rarely observed V segments, including chromosome 9 orphons, were excluded from the earlier analysis of 587 of the donors. A group of highly shared sequence variants was considered likely to be a technical artifact of the sequencing pipeline. A further reported finding was that TCR beta sequences accurately predicted the HLA-A and HLA-B alleles for most subjects in the first cohort. Immune exposure information for the cohort was limited to CMV serostatus. Most TCR sequences were observed very rarely across donors, whereas some public TCRs were present in many individuals.

The cohort consisted of 650 to 850 healthy bone marrow donors. All cohort members were sampled while nominally healthy, although unrecorded immune exposures were likely present. The donor tested CMV seronegative and was one of the 352 seronegative cohort members. A peripheral blood sample was provided by each donor, and peripheral blood mononuclear cells were used for TCR beta sequencing. Genomic DNA was extracted from the blood cell samples with the Qiagen DNeasy Blood Extraction Kit. From cysteine to phenylalanine, the CDR3 is 16 amino acids long. Only CDR3 DNA is held: 48 bases, read in frame from base 1. Receptors were amplified or captured by the immunoSEQ multiplex PCR assay. A mixture of 60 forward primers for TCR Vbeta segments and 13 reverse primers for TCR Jbeta segments was used in the multiplex PCR. A multiplex PCR assay on genomic DNA amplified the CDR3 region of rearranged TCR beta genes. Amplified TCR beta libraries were sequenced as 87-base-pair reads on the Illumina HiSeq System. In the paper's pipeline: In a later analysis, roughly 80 million unique TCR beta chains were counted across the 650 to 750 repertoires, and roughly 10 million of these chains were shared by at least two donors. Raw reads were error-corrected and collapsed into unique sequences with a nearest-neighbor algorithm that merged closely related sequences to remove PCR and sequencing errors. CDR3 sequences were aligned to IMGT reference sequences to assign V, D and J gene segments. For a sequence to be retained, a match of at least six nucleotides to both a V gene segment and a J gene segment was required. A rearrangement was called productive if the CDR3 had no stop codons and remained in frame with V and J, and every other rearrangement was called non-productive. CDR3 was defined by IMGT convention, running from the second conserved V-encoded cysteine to the conserved J-encoded phenylalanine. Sequences without an unambiguous match to a single V gene segment were excluded from the earlier analysis of approximately 600 of the donors. In an earlier analysis of approximately 610 of the donors, V segments were called functional above 56.7% productive rearrangements and were called segregating when the between-donor standard deviation exceeded 5%. A statistical classification framework was built to diagnose cytomegalovirus status from the catalog of TCR beta chain sequences. In a later analysis, V and J genes were assigned by comparing TCR nucleotide sequences against IMGT/GENE-DB human TR gene sequences. The TCRdist pipeline was used in a later analysis to assign CDR3 sequences and most-parsimonious VDJ recombination scenarios. In a later analysis, each TCR beta chain was defined by its CDR3 amino acid sequence together with its V-gene family, and reads lacking a unique V-gene family were excluded. In a later analysis, approximately 640 highly shared, low-generation-probability nucleotide sequences were removed to address suspected cross-contamination and a sequencing artifact. In a later analysis, a clonal expansion index was calculated for each public chain from normalized within-repertoire ranks of inferred template counts. Generation probabilities in a later analysis came from a VDJ recombination model fitted to out-of-frame rearrangements, and those results were checked against IGoR. A later analysis scored TCR-TCR, TCR-HLA and TCR-CMV co-occurrence with hypergeometric tests, applying a repertoire-size bias correction to TCR pairs. To estimate false discovery rates, a later analysis permuted the HLA or CMV assignments 20 times. In a later analysis, co-occurring TCRs were grouped using DBSCAN, and TCRdist sequence similarity was added for clustering within HLA-allele-positive subsets. Repertoires with fewer than 30,000 or more than 120,000 public chains were left out of co-occurrence clustering, as were five repertoires with anomalous nucleotide sharing. TCRdb stores this immuneACCESS table with in-frame sequences only. Part of the clones is absent; in the studies checked, under half of the shortfall reflects unresolved V genes, and no reason is known for the rest. V and J calls and clone size are given by that table; D and trimming were obtained from the DNA. Within this sample are 200,000 to 250,000 clones, with about three quarters of them counted one time only. Around 2% of the sample lies in the top ten.

This clone has just one count. Its recognized antigen is unknown. The sample holds no much larger clone one base away, and base qualities are not on file. This TCR was recovered from a man younger than 35 in good health and CMV-seronegative. Here the chain combines TRBV21-1 and TRBJ2-7; TRBD2 reflects the table's D call only, with no check against the DNA. TRBV21-1 is termed a pseudogene. The specimen was PBMCs. The sequenced DNA: TGTGCCAGCAGCAAATTTAAGCGGGGGATAACCTACGAGCAGTACTTC. Its protein product is CASSKFKRGITYEQYF.